Listed below are T cell receptor beta chains from one sample, sequenced in a study of shared clonotypes between healthy human individuals. Using immunoSEQ multiplex PCR, the repertoire was profiled, and TCRdb retains in-frame clones only, with some absent. The sample has fewer than 2.5 million clones, 90% to 95% seen once. Sequencing was carried out using naive CD4+ T cells from PBMCs. These receptors were taken from a man younger than 30 in good health. Some clones in this sample may be carry-over from other donors' samples. CDR3s leave out the opening cysteine and the closing phenylalanine or tryptophan. D genes are given only for firm matches.

v_gene,d_gene,j_gene,CDR3aa
TRBV4-3,TRBD1,TRBJ2-7,ASSQVRLDRGTYEQY
TRBV27,-,TRBJ1-2,ASSLSGYGYT
TRBV10-3,-,TRBJ1-5,AIGSTGNQPQH
TRBV10-3,TRBD2,TRBJ2-1,AIKPRVGLAGDSYNEQF
TRBV28,-,TRBJ1-5,ASRGRSGQPQH
TRBV13,TRBD2,TRBJ2-1,ASSPQGLAGYNEQF
TRBV5-1,-,TRBJ1-5,ASSLGSSSNQPQH
TRBV28,-,TRBJ2-3,ASSSQQVDTQY
TRBV7-2,-,TRBJ2-5,ASSLVWGRETQY
TRBV30,-,TRBJ1-5,AWSIAGHQPQH
TRBV7-9,TRBD1,TRBJ2-7,ATGQGDEQY
TRBV15,TRBD2,TRBJ2-7,ATSSPALAGTYEQY
TRBV6-1,-,TRBJ2-3,ASRRAFSTDTQY
TRBV27,-,TRBJ1-1,ASSSRVSGTEAF
TRBV6-1,-,TRBJ1-5,ASSDMGISNQPQH
TRBV25-1,TRBD1,TRBJ2-5,ASSELTGGRQETQY
TRBV29-1,TRBD2,TRBJ2-7,SGRGWGGTRAEQY
TRBV15,TRBD2,TRBJ2-1,ATSSGTSGRNEQF
TRBV29-1,TRBD2,TRBJ2-7,SVEAGGSGLNEQY
TRBV30,TRBD2,TRBJ2-7,AWSIGIAGNSYEQY
TRBV2,TRBD2,TRBJ2-1,ASRAQGAGLAGVNEQF
TRBV7-7,-,TRBJ2-1,ASSQGGGEQF
TRBV28,TRBD1,TRBJ2-3,ASSEGGFGTDTQY
TRBV28,TRBD1,TRBJ1-5,ASSFSGTGHQPQH